The next 23 T cell receptor beta chains were all read from a single sample in a study of beta chain features in type 1 diabetes. Reverse transcribing all isolated RNA meant expressed TCRB transcripts were sequenced. The repertoire was sequenced with immunoSEQ multiplex PCR; TCRdb's copy has only in-frame clones and lacks some. In the table there are 900,000 or so clones, about 17% of which are singletons. Input material: naive CD4+ T cells from blood. The source is a woman under 30 in good health.

This clone appeared a few times. The V gene is TRBV9, the J gene TRBJ2-1; 13 bases map to TRBD2. The CDR3 consists of 16 residues. V lost 0 bases, J lost 7 bases, and 4 bases stayed unmatched. Germline V gene sequence: CDR1 SGDLS, CDR2 YYNGEE. CDR3 sequence reads: CASSVGRTSGSNEQFF. CDR3 in DNA: TGTGCCAGCAGCGTAGGAAGGACTAGCGGGAGTAATGAGCAGTTCTTC.

This clone was seen only a few times. The chain joins TRBV10-3 to TRBJ2-2, with TRBD2 as a possible D gene (6 bases). V lost 8 bases and J 3 bases, leaving 10 bases between the germline ends. The V gene's germline CDR1 is ENHRY and CDR2 SYGVKD. The CDR3 runs 13 residues. CDR3 sequence (DNA): TGTGCCATCCGAACGGGGGACACCGGGGAGCTGTTTTTT. Translation: CAIRTGDTGELFF.

This sequence joins TRBV6-1 and TRBJ1-4; D is unclear. The V gene lost 5 bases and the J gene lost 5 bases, with 0 bases spanning the gap. Germline assignment: CDR1 MNHNS and CDR2 SASEGT. CDR3 length: 10 residues. The CDR3 region has the DNA TGTGCCAGCAGTAATGAAAAACTGTTTTTT. Protein: CASSNEKLFF.

This sequence joins TRBV5-4 and TRBJ2-3; no clear D. V was shortened by 4 bases and J by 2 bases, with 11 bases between the two germline ends. Germline V CDR1 and CDR2: SGHNT, YYREEE (reference sequence). The CDR3 spans 14 residues. CDR3 sequence reads: CASSHTVLTDTQYF. The CDR3, as DNA: TGTGCCAGCAGCCACACAGTGCTCACAGATACGCAGTATTTT.

This clone was counted only a few times. J is TRBJ2-3 and V is TRBV2; D might be TRBD1 (6 bases). The CDR3 is 15 amino acids. Deletions cut 3 bases from V and 5 bases from J, with 15 bases between. CDR1 SNHLY and CDR2 FYNNEI come from the germline V gene. As DNA, the CDR3 is TGTGCCAGCAGTGATCAACAGGGTAGTGGAGATACGCAGTATTTT. As protein: CASSDQQGSGDTQYF.

The J gene is TRBJ2-2, the V gene TRBV7-3; no firm D call. The CDR3 length is 15 residues. Germline V gives CDR1 SGHTA, CDR2 FQGTGA. V was trimmed by 2 bases and J by 4 bases, leaving 11 bases between them. CDR3 DNA: TGTGCCAGCAGCTTAGGACGGGTTGGCACCGGGGAGCTGTTTTTT. This codes for CASSLGRVGTGELFF.

The rearrangement joins TRBV2 to TRBJ2-1; 8 nucleotides line up with TRBD1. Looked up from germline, CDR1 is SNHLY and CDR2 is FYNNEI. The V segment lost 6 bases and the J segment 4 bases; nucleotides outside the gene matches: 8. This CDR3 has 15 amino acids. The CDR3 region has the DNA TGTGCCAGCAGGTCGGAGACAGGGGCATACAATGAGCAGTTCTTC. This gives the protein CASRSETGAYNEQFF.

This clone was recorded a few times. This sample also contains other DNA sequences that code for the same CDR3. The J gene is TRBJ2-7, the V gene TRBV20-1; D ambiguous. The CDR3 has 11 amino acids. Trimming left V 3 bases short and J 4 bases short, with 7 bases between. Germline CDR1 reads DFQATT; CDR2 reads SNEGSKA (reference sequence). Here the CDR3 DNA reads TGCAGTGCTAGTGGAGCATACGAGCAGTACTTC. It codes for CSASGAYEQYF.

Note on this clone: In the same sample, other DNA sequences code for this CDR3. V and J are TRBV7-6 and TRBJ2-1; no clear D gene. CDR1 and CDR2 from the germline V gene are SGHVS and FNYEAQ. The germline V and J ends were trimmed by 2 bases and 5 bases, with 7 bases remaining between them. The CDR3 is 13 residues long. The DNA of the CDR3 is TGTGCCAGCAGCTTACGGTTGGACAATGAGCAGTTCTTC. This gives the protein CASSLRLDNEQFF.

The gene calls are TRBV5-6 and TRBJ2-5, with D uncertain. The CDR3 has 13 amino acids. V was shortened by 2 bases and J by 3 bases, with 8 bases between the two germline ends. Germline V CDR1 and CDR2: SGHDT, YYEEEE. The CDR3 DNA reads as TGTGCCAGCAGCTTTGGATCCGAAGAGACCCAGTACTTC. It codes for CASSFGSEETQYF.

This clone has a handful of counts. The V gene is TRBV5-1, the J gene TRBJ2-1, with 7 positions matching TRBD2. The CDR3 consists of 17 residues. V lost 4 bases and J lost 0; bases outside the gene matches: 10. Germline loops: CDR1 SGHRS, CDR2 YFSETQ. In nucleotides, the CDR3 is TGCGCCAGCAGCCCTGGTTGGACTAGGAGCTCCTACAATGAGCAGTTCTTC. This sequence encodes CASSPGWTRSSYNEQFF.

The genes are TRBV6-6 and TRBJ1-1; 7 bases match TRBD1. V was clipped by 4 bases and J by 6 bases; unmatched bases: 11. The CDR3 contains 15 residues. Per the germline V gene, CDR1 is MNHNY and CDR2 is SVGAGI (reference sequence). The CDR3 is CASSLLDRVYAEAFF. CDR3 coding DNA: TGTGCCAGCAGTTTACTTGACAGGGTTTACGCTGAAGCTTTCTTT.

The sample holds many counts of this clone. The chain combines TRBV13 with TRBJ1-1; D gene uncertain. CDR1 is PRHDT and CDR2 is FYEKMQ in the germline V gene (reference sequence). CDR3 size: 8 residues. The V end lost 10 bases, the J end lost 11 bases, and 8 bases lay between the germline ends. The CDR3 DNA sequence: TGTGCCACGCAACAGGCTTTCTTT. It is translated as CATQQAFF.

This sequence joins TRBV28 and TRBJ1-2; D possibly corresponds to TRBD1 (5 bases). Between the trimmed V and J ends, which lost 5 bases and 5 bases, there was a span of 12 bases. Germline CDR1 and CDR2: MDHEN and SYDVKM. This CDR3 is built from 13 residues. CDR3 protein: CASSPGRIYGYTF. CDR3 nucleotide sequence: TGTGCCAGCAGTCCGGGGCGGATATATGGCTACACCTTC.

The chain employs TRBV10-3 and TRBJ2-3; the D gene is possibly TRBD2 (6 bases). The CDR3 sequence is 14 residues long. The V gene lost 7 bases and the J gene lost 1 base, with 12 bases spanning the gap. Germline V gene data show CDR1 as ENHRY and CDR2 as SYGVKD. CDR3: CAINPRGGTDTQYF. CDR3 DNA sequence: TGTGCCATCAACCCCCGCGGGGGCACAGATACGCAGTATTTT.

This clone turned up a few times. The chain couples TRBV4-2 to TRBJ1-5; a possible D gene is TRBD1 (6 bases). Germline-derived CDR1 and CDR2 are LGHNA and YNFKEQ. This CDR3 contains 15 residues. V lost 6 bases and J 10 bases, leaving 22 bases between the germline ends. CDR3 amino acids: CASSNPGVKSQPQHF. The CDR3 bases are TGTGCCAGCAGTAACCCAGGGGTTAAGTCCCAACCCCAGCATTTT.

This clone was counted a few times. J is TRBJ1-2 and V is TRBV19, with D tentatively TRBD1 (5 bases). V lost 6 bases, J lost 7 bases, and 18 bases lay in between. CDR1 is LNHDA and CDR2 is SQIVND in the germline V gene (reference sequence). The CDR3 is made up of 14 amino acids. CDR3 sequence reads: CASRFPDRQGGYTF. CDR3 DNA: TGTGCCAGTAGGTTCCCCGACAGACAAGGTGGCTACACCTTC.

This clone was counted between two and nine times. CDR3 residues: CATSTSGRLDTQYF. CDR3 coding DNA: TGCGCCACCTCGACTAGCGGGAGATTGGATACGCAGTATTTT. V and J are TRBV10-2 and TRBJ2-3; 12 bases fit TRBD2. Germline V lookup: CDR1 WSHSY, CDR2 SAAADI. With 10 bases clipped from V and 6 bases from J, the junction kept 8 bases outside the gene matches. The CDR3 contains 14 residues.

V and J are TRBV5-1 and TRBJ2-7; 8 nucleotides align to TRBD2. V lost 0 bases to trimming and J lost 3 bases; unmatched junction nucleotides: 5. This CDR3 has 15 residues. Germline CDR1 is SGHRS and CDR2 is YFSETQ. CDR3 nucleotide sequence: TGCGCCAGCAGCTTGGTTCCCGGGAGGGGCTACGAGCAGTACTTC. Translated, it gives CASSLVPGRGYEQYF.

J is TRBJ2-6 and V is TRBV4-2, with D maybe TRBD2 (5 bases). This CDR3 region has 17 residues. CDR1 is LGHNA, CDR2 YNFKEQ, per germline. The ends were cut back, 4 bases at V and 0 bases at J, with 13 bases in the middle. CDR3 in amino acids: CASSLKEAPSGANVLTF. In nucleotides, the CDR3 is TGTGCCAGCAGCCTTAAGGAGGCGCCCTCTGGGGCCAACGTCCTGACTTTC.

CDR3 sequence reads: CASSSPTGLAESYEQYF. CDR3 nucleotide sequence: TGTGCCAGCAGCTCGCCAACAGGGCTAGCAGAGAGTTACGAGCAGTACTTC. The chain is built from TRBV7-8 and TRBJ2-7; weak D call: TRBD1 (6 bases). Per germline, CDR1 SGHVS and CDR2 FQNEAQ. V shed 4 bases and J shed 4 bases, with 23 bases lying between them. This CDR3 comprises 17 residues.

This clone has just a few counts. The chain links TRBV15 to TRBJ2-7; the match to TRBD2 covers 7 bases. From germline, CDR1 is LNHNV and CDR2 YYDKDF (reference sequence). The CDR3 consists of 14 residues. Losses at the gene ends were 5 bases for V and 7 bases for J; bases not matched to a gene: 11. In DNA, the CDR3 is TGTGCCACCAGCCGAGCAGGACTAGTCGGTGAGCAGTACTTC. Translated: CATSRAGLVGEQYF.

On this clone itself: The junction shows a germline mismatch at one end, possibly a read error. The chain carries TRBV11-2 and TRBJ2-5; D is unclear. The CDR3 runs to 14 residues. CDR1 and CDR2 (germline): SGHAT, FQNNGV. In DNA, the CDR3 is TGTGCCAGCAGTACGGGTCCTACAATCCCTTCTATGGACTTC. It yields the protein CASSTGPTIPSMDF.